The 25 T cell receptor beta chains below were found in one sample sequenced in a study of T cell responses to AZD1222 COVID-19 vaccine. Only in-frame clones appear in the TCRdb table, and some are missing; sequencing was by immunoSEQ multiplex PCR. This sample has some 130,000 clones, with roughly 89% found just once. Sample: peripheral blood, taken on day 0 of AZD1222 vaccination. Every receptor here comes from an adult in good health.

V is TRBV6-6 and J is TRBJ1-1, with a weak D call TRBD1 (5 bases). This CDR3 is built from 14 residues. Germline values: CDR1 MNHNY, CDR2 SVGAGI (reference sequence). V was cut by 6 bases and J by 3 bases, with 14 bases left in between. The DNA for the CDR3 is TGTGCCAGCAGAGTAGGGGACCTATACACTGAAGCTTTCTTT. It encodes CASRVGDLYTEAFF.

This clone came up many times. J is TRBJ1-1 and V is TRBV15; the D is unclear. V dropped 7 bases and J dropped 0 bases, with 12 bases sitting between them. Germline lookup yields CDR1 LNHNV and CDR2 YYDKDF (reference sequence). The CDR3 has 14 residues. CDR3 coding DNA: TGTGCCACCACCTTGACGGTCATGAACACTGAAGCTTTCTTT. Translating gives CATTLTVMNTEAFF. The full variable domain, in which reference TRBV15 and TRBJ1-1 provide the parts outside the CDR3, is DAMVIQNPRYQVTQFGKPVTLSCSQTLNHNVMYWYQQKSSQAPKLLFHYYDKDFNNEADTPDNFQSRRPNTSFCFLDIRSPGLGDTAMYLCATTLTVMNTEAFFGQGTRLTVV.

The chain uses TRBV2 and TRBJ1-2; D is uncertain. V was trimmed by 8 bases and J by 4 bases, leaving 11 bases between them. CDR1 and CDR2 (germline): SNHLY, FYNNEI. The CDR3 is 12 amino acids. CDR3 coding DNA: TGTGCCAGCGCTACCGAGAGCTATGGCTACACCTTC. Protein sequence: CASATESYGYTF.

This clone was detected a few times. The genes are TRBV6-4 and TRBJ2-2; 8 bases line up with TRBD2. Looked up from germline, CDR1 is MRHNA and CDR2 is SNTAGT. CDR3 length: 15 amino acids. V gave up 0 bases and J gave up 4 bases; unmatched junction bases: 1. The CDR3 sequence is CASSDSTSGTGELFF. In nucleotides, the CDR3 is TGTGCCAGCAGTGACTCAACTAGCGGCACCGGGGAGCTGTTTTTT.

The CDR3 nucleotides are TGTGCCAGCAGTTCGGACGGCTTAAACTATGGCTACACCTTC. Its translation is CASSSDGLNYGYTF. This chain links TRBV5-6 with TRBJ1-2, with D unresolved. Germline loops: CDR1 SGHDT, CDR2 YYEEEE. V gave up 5 bases and J gave up 2 bases, with 13 bases separating them. The CDR3 covers 14 residues. Using reference TRBV5-6 and TRBJ1-2 for the parts outside the CDR3, the full variable domain is DAGVTQSPTHLIKTRGQQVTLRCSPKSGHDTVSWYQQALGQGPQFIFQYYEEEERQRGNFPDRFSGHQFPNYSSELNVNALLLGDSALYLCASSSDGLNYGYTFGSGTRLTVV.

In its sample, this clone was seen a few times. CDR3 sequence (DNA): TGTGCCAGCAGGATGGACAGCAACTATGGCTACACCTTC. Translated: CASRMDSNYGYTF. This rearrangement joins TRBV28 to TRBJ1-2, with D tentatively TRBD1 (6 bases). This CDR3 comprises 13 residues. Looked up from germline, CDR1 is MDHEN and CDR2 is SYDVKM. The V gene lost 6 bases and the J gene lost 2 bases, with 10 bases spanning the gap.

This sequence joins TRBV6-5 and TRBJ2-2, with D unresolved. The CDR3 covers 15 residues. Between the trimmed V and J ends, which lost 9 bases and 2 bases, there was a span of 16 bases. Germline values: CDR1 MNHEY, CDR2 SVGAGI. CDR3: CASINGPPNTGELFF. As DNA, the CDR3 is TGTGCCAGTATAAACGGGCCCCCCAACACCGGGGAGCTGTTTTTT.

V usage is TRBV2 and J usage is TRBJ1-1, with D hard to call. V was pared by 6 bases and J by 1 base, with 9 bases between. The V gene's germline CDR1 is SNHLY and CDR2 FYNNEI. The CDR3 spans 13 residues. CDR3 bases: TGTGCCAGCAGGCGGACGGAGAACACTGAAGCTTTCTTT. Amino acid sequence: CASRRTENTEAFF. Together with reference TRBV2 and TRBJ1-1, the CDR3 gives the full variable domain: EPEVTQTPSHQVTQMGQEVILRCVPISNHLYFYWYRQILGQKVEFLVSFYNNEISEKSEIFDDQFSVERPDGSNFTLKIRSTKLEDSAMYFCASRRTENTEAFFGQGTRLTVV.

This chain uses TRBV19 with TRBJ1-1; D is possibly TRBD1 (5 bases). Germline lookup yields CDR1 LNHDA and CDR2 SQIVND (reference sequence). The V end lost 5 bases, the J end lost 1 base, and 11 bases lay between the germline ends. CDR3 length: 14 residues. Here the CDR3 reads CASSPHDRNTEAFF. Written as DNA, the CDR3 is TGTGCCAGTAGTCCCCACGACAGGAACACTGAAGCTTTCTTT.

This chain links TRBV10-1 with TRBJ2-1, with 9 bases fitting TRBD2. CDR3 length equals 16 residues. The V segment lost 5 bases and the J segment 0 bases; nucleotides outside the gene matches: 5. Germline lookup yields CDR1 WNHNN and CDR2 SYGVQD (reference sequence). In DNA, the CDR3 is TGCGCCAGCAGTCTTACAGCGGGGGGCTCCTACAATGAGCAGTTCTTC. This sequence encodes CASSLTAGGSYNEQFF.

The chain uses TRBV6-5 and TRBJ1-1; tentatively, D is TRBD1 (5 bases). Germline values: CDR1 MNHEY, CDR2 SVGAGI. The CDR3 has 13 residues. Between the trimmed V and J ends, which lost 0 bases and 5 bases, there was a span of 7 bases. The CDR3, as DNA: TGTGCCAGCAGTTACTCGCGGGGGACTGAAGCTTTCTTT. It translates to CASSYSRGTEAFF.

This chain links TRBV6-2 or TRBV6-3 with TRBJ1-2; D call uncertain. V gave up 2 bases and J gave up 13 bases, with 14 bases separating them. From germline, CDR1 is MNHEY and CDR2 SVGEGT. This CDR3 region has 12 residues. This chain's CDR3 is CASSYRLRDVTF. CDR3 in DNA: TGTGCCAGCAGTTACCGCCTAAGAGACGTCACCTTC.

V is TRBV4-3 and J is TRBJ1-4; 9 bases line up with TRBD1. V lost 1 base to trimming and J lost 5 bases; unmatched junction nucleotides: 2. The CDR3 contains 15 residues. The V gene's germline CDR1 is LGHNA and CDR2 YSLEER. As DNA, the CDR3 is TGCGCCAGCAGCCAAGCCGGGACAGGGAATGAAAAACTGTTTTTT. Protein product: CASSQAGTGNEKLFF.

This chain links TRBV18 with TRBJ1-2; TRBD1 might be the D (6 bases). The germline CDR1 and CDR2 sequences are KGHSH and LQKENI. The CDR3 runs 14 residues. Trimming left V 4 bases short and J 5 bases short, with 14 bases between. The CDR3, as DNA: TGTGCCAGCTCACTTGAGGGGGGTGAGTATGGCTACACCTTC. It translates to CASSLEGGEYGYTF.

The genes are TRBV6-5 and TRBJ1-1, with D maybe TRBD1 (6 bases). Per the germline V gene, CDR1 is MNHEY and CDR2 is SVGAGI. V was cut by 5 bases and J by 12 bases, with 19 bases left in between. The CDR3 spans 13 residues. CDR3 loop: CASSPNRDGNPFF. CDR3 DNA sequence: TGTGCCAGCAGTCCGAACAGGGATGGGAATCCTTTCTTT.

The chain links TRBV7-3 to TRBJ2-1, with TRBD2 matching 10 bases. This CDR3 region has 15 residues. V dropped 0 bases and J dropped 5; count of bases not matched to a gene: 1. The germline V gene has CDR1 SGHTA and CDR2 FQGTGA. Written as DNA, the CDR3 is TGTGCCAGCAGCTTAACTAGCGGGGGGAACAATGAGCAGTTCTTC. It codes for CASSLTSGGNNEQFF.

V and J are TRBV10-3 and TRBJ1-2, with 9 bases matching TRBD1. This CDR3 is 15 amino acids long. Germline CDR1 ENHRY, CDR2 SYGVKD. J gave up 0 bases and V 6 bases, and 5 bases lay outside the gene matches. The CDR3, as DNA: TGTGCCATCAGGGGACAGGGAGGCCCTAACTATGGCTACACCTTC. This gives the protein CAIRGQGGPNYGYTF.

This clone was observed a few times. The gene calls are TRBV28 and TRBJ1-2; TRBD1 matches 7 bases. V lost 2 bases and J lost 4; bases outside the gene matches: 10. Per germline, CDR1 MDHEN and CDR2 SYDVKM. The CDR3 consists of 16 residues. Here the CDR3 DNA reads TGTGCCAGCAGTTTAGGCGGACAGGTGACGGGCTATGGCTACACCTTC. This translates into CASSLGGQVTGYGYTF.

This clone was seen once. This chain connects TRBV6-1 to TRBJ2-1, with D possibly being TRBD2 (6 bases). The CDR3 length is 17 residues. Trimming left V 3 bases short and J 0 bases short, with 15 bases between. Germline CDR1 is MNHNS and CDR2 is SASEGT. CDR3 nucleotide sequence: TGTGCCAGCAGTGAGGCTCATGGCGGGAACTCCTACAATGAGCAGTTCTTC. This codes for CASSEAHGGNSYNEQFF.

The gene calls are TRBV14 and TRBJ2-1, with 8 bases fitting TRBD1. The CDR3 sequence is 19 residues long. CDR1 is SGHDN, CDR2 FVKESK, per germline. V lost 0 bases to trimming and J lost 6 bases; unmatched junction nucleotides: 16. The CDR3 DNA is TGTGCCAGCAGCCAAGATTTTGGACAGGGCCTCAACGGGCGCAATGAGCAGTTCTTC. Translating gives CASSQDFGQGLNGRNEQFF. The full variable domain, completed using reference TRBV14 and TRBJ2-1, is EAGVTQFPSHSVIEKGQTVTLRCDPISGHDNLYWYRRVMGKEIKFLLHFVKESKQDESGMPNNRFLAERTGGTYSTLKVQPAELEDSGVYFCASSQDFGQGLNGRNEQFFGPGTRLTVL.

The chain links TRBV5-4 to TRBJ2-2; 9 nucleotides line up with TRBD1. Germline CDR1 reads SGHNT; CDR2 reads YYREEE (reference sequence). The CDR3 covers 17 residues. J was trimmed by 4 bases and V by 4 bases; bases with no gene match: 11. The CDR3 loop reads CASSLSPGQGSTGELFF. Written as DNA, the CDR3 is TGTGCCAGCAGCCTATCCCCGGGACAGGGATCCACCGGGGAGCTGTTTTTT.

This chain connects TRBV10-3 to TRBJ2-7, with TRBD1 matching over 8 bases. Germline loops: CDR1 ENHRY, CDR2 SYGVKD. The CDR3 extends over 12 amino acids. V gave up 6 bases and J gave up 4 bases; unmatched junction bases: 2. For the CDR3, the DNA is TGTGCCATCAGACGACAGGGGTACGAGCAGTACTTC. This encodes CAIRRQGYEQYF.

The V and J genes are TRBV7-2 and TRBJ2-5; 9 bases fit TRBD1. Trimming took 8 bases from V and 6 from J; bases not matched to a gene: 7. CDR1 and CDR2 (germline): SGHTA, FQGNSA. The CDR3 runs to 13 residues. DNA of the CDR3: TGTGCCAGCGGTCCGACAGGGGGGCAGACCCAGTACTTC. It encodes CASGPTGGQTQYF.

The V gene is TRBV11-2, the J gene TRBJ2-2, with D hard to call. Trimming took 1 base from V and 5 from J, leaving 11 bases between them. Germline V CDR1 and CDR2: SGHAT, FQNNGV. The CDR3 length is 15 residues. CDR3: CASSLVPVWTGELFF. The DNA for the CDR3 is TGTGCCAGCAGCTTAGTCCCGGTGTGGACCGGGGAGCTGTTTTTT.

The rearrangement joins TRBV4-3 to TRBJ2-7; TRBD1 matches 8 bases. The CDR3 has 16 residues. The germline gives CDR1 LGHNA, CDR2 YSLEER. The V segment lost 0 bases and the J segment 2 bases; nucleotides outside the gene matches: 6. In nucleotides, the CDR3 is TGCGCCAGCAGCCAAGATCCGACAGGGGTGCCCTACGAGCAGTACTTC. Residues: CASSQDPTGVPYEQYF.